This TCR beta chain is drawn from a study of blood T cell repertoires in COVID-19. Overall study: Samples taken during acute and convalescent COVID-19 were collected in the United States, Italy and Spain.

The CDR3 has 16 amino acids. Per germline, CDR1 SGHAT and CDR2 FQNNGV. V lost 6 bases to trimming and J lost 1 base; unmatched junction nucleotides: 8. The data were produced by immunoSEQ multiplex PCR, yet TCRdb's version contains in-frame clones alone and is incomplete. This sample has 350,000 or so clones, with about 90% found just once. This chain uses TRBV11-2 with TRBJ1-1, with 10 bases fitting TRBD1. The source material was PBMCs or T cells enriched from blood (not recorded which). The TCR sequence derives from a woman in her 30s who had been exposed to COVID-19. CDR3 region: CASRPVDRGSNTEAFF. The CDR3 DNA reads TGTGCCAGCAGGCCGGTGGACAGGGGGTCGAACACTGAAGCTTTCTTT.